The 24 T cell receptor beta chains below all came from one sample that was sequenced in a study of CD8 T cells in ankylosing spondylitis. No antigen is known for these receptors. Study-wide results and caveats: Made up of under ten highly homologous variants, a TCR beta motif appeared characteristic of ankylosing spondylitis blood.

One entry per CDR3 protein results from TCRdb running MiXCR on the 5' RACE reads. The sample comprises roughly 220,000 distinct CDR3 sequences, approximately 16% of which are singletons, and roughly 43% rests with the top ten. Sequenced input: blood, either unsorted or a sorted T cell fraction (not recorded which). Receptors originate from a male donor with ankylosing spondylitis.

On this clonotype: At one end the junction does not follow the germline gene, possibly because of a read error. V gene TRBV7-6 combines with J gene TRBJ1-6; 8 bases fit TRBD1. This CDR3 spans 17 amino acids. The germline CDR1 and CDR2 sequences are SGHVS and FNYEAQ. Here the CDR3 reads CASSIRTGREHKSPLHF. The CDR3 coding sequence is TGTGCCAGCAGCATCAGGACAGGGAGGGAACATAAGTCACCCCTCCACTTT.

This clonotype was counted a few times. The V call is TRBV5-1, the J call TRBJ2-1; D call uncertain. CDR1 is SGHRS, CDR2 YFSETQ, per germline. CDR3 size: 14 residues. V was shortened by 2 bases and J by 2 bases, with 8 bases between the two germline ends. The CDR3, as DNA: TGCGCCAGCAGCTTTGAGGTTGCCTACAATGAGCAGTTCTTC. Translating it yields CASSFEVAYNEQFF.

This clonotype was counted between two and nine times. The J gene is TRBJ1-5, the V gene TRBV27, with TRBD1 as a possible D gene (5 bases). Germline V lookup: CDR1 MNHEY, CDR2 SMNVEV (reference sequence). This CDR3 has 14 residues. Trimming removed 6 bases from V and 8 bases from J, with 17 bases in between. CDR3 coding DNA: TGTGCCAGCAGGATTTCAGGTGCGGGGGAGCCCCAGCATTTT. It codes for CASRISGAGEPQHF.

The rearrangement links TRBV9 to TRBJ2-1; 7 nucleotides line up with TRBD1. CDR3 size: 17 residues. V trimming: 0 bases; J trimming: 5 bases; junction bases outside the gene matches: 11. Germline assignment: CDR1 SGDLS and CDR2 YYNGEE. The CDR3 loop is CASSVAGGQIANNEQFF. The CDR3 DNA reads TGTGCCAGCAGCGTAGCTGGGGGACAGATAGCCAACAATGAGCAGTTCTTC.

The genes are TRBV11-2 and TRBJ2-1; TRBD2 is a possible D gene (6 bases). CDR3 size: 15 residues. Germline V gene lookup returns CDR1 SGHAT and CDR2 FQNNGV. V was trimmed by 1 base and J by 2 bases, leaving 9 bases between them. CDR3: CASSLVADTYNEQFF. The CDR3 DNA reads TGTGCCAGCAGCTTAGTAGCGGATACCTACAATGAGCAGTTCTTC.

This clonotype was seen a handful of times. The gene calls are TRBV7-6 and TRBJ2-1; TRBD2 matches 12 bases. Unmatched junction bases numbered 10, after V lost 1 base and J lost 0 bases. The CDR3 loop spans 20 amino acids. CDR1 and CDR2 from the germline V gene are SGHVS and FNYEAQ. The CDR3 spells CASSLGPQTSGSVSYNEQFF. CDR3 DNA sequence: TGTGCCAGCAGCTTAGGTCCCCAGACTAGCGGGAGCGTCTCCTACAATGAGCAGTTCTTC.

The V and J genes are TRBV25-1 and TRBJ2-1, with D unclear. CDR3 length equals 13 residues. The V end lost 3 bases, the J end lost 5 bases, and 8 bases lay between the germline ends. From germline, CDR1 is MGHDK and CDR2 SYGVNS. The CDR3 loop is CASSDLLNNEQFF. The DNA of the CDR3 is TGTGCCAGCAGTGACCTACTAAACAATGAGCAGTTCTTC.

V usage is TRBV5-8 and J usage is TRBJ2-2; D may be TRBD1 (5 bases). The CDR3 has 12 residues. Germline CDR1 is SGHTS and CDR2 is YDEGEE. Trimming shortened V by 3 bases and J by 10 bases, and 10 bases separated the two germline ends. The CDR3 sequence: CASSSPGLELFF. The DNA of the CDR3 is TGTGCCAGCAGCTCCCCAGGGCTGGAGCTGTTTTTT.

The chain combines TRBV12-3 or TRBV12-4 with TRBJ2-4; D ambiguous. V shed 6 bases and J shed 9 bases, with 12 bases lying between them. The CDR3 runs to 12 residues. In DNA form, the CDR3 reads TGTGCCAGCAGCCCTGACACCTCCATTCAGTACTTC. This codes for CASSPDTSIQYF.

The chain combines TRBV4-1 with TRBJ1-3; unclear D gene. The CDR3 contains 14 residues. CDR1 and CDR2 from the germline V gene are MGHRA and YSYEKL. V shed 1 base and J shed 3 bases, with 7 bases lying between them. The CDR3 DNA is TGCGCCAGCAGCCAAGTTGAATTTGGAAACACCATATATTTT. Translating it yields CASSQVEFGNTIYF.

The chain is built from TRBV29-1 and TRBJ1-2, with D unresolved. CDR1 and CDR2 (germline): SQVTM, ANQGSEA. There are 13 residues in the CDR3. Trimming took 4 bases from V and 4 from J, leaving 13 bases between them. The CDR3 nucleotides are TGCAGCGTTGTATTTAGGGATTCCTATGGCTACACCTTC. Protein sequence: CSVVFRDSYGYTF.

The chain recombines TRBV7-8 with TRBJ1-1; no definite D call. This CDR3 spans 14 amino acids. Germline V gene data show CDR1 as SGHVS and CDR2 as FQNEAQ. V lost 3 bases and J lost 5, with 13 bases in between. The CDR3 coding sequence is TGTGCCAGCAGCTTTTTCGGTCCCGAGACTGAAGCTTTCTTT. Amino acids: CASSFFGPETEAFF.

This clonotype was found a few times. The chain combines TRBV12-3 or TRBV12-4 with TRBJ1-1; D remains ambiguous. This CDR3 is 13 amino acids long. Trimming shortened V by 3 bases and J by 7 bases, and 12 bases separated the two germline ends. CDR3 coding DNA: TGTGCCAGCAGTTTCCCCCCGCAGCTTGAAGCTTTCTTT. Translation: CASSFPPQLEAFF.

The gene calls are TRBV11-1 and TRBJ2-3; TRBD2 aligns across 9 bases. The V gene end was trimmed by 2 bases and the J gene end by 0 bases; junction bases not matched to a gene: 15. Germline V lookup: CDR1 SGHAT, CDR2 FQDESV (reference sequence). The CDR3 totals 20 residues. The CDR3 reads CASSLNPLAGEFLSTDTQYF. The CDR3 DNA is TGTGCCAGCAGCTTAAACCCGTTAGCGGGGGAGTTTCTTAGCACAGATACGCAGTATTTT.

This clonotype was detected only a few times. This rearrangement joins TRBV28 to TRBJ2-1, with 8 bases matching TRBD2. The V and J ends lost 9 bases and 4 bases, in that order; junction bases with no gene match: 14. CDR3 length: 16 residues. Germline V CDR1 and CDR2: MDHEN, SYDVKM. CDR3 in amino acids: CASKPRGLAGYNEQFF. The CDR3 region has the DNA TGTGCCAGTAAACCCAGAGGTCTAGCGGGTTACAATGAGCAGTTCTTC.

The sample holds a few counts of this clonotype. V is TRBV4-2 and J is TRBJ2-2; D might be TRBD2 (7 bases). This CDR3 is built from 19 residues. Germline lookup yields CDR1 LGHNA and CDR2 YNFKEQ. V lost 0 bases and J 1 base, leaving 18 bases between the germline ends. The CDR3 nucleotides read TGTGCCAGCAGCCAAGAGGTCGATGGCGGGGGCCGGAACACCGGGGAGCTGTTTTTT. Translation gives CASSQEVDGGGRNTGELFF.

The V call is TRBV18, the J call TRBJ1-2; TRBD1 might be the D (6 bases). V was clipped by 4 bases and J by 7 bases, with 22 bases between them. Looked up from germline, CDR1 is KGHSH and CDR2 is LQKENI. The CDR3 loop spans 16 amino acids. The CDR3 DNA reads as TGTGCCAGCTCACGCCCCGAGGCGGGGGCCCCAAGTGGCTACACCTTC. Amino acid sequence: CASSRPEAGAPSGYTF.

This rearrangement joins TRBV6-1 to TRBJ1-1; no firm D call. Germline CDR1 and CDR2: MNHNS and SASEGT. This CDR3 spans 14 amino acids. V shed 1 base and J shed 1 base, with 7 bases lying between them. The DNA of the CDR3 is TGTGCCAGCAGTGAAGGCCCGGGGAACACTGAAGCTTTCTTT. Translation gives CASSEGPGNTEAFF.

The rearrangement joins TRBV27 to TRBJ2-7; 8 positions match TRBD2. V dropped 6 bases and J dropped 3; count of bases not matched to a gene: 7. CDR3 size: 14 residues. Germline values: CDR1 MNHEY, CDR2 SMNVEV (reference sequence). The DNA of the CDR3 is TGTGCCAGCAGCCCCGGGACTAGTCTCTACGAGCAGTACTTC. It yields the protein CASSPGTSLYEQYF.

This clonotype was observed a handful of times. The CDR3 coding sequence is TGCAGTGCCAGGGGTTGGGGGTCTGGCTATGGCTACACCTTC. Amino acids: CSARGWGSGYGYTF. The chain uses TRBV20-1 and TRBJ1-2, with D perhaps TRBD1 (6 bases). From germline, CDR1 is DFQATT and CDR2 SNEGSKA (reference sequence). The V end lost 6 bases, the J end lost 4 bases, and 18 bases lay between the germline ends. The CDR3 covers 14 residues.

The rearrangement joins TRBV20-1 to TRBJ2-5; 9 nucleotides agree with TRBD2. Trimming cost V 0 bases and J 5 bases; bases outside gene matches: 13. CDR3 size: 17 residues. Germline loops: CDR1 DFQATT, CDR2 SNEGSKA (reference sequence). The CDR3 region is CSARDLARGGPAETQYF. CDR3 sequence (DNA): TGCAGTGCTAGAGATCTGGCGCGGGGGGGACCCGCGGAGACCCAGTACTTC.

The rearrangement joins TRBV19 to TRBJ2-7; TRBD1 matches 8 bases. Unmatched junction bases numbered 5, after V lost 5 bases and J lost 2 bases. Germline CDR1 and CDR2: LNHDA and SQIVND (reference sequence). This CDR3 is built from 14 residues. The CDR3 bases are TGTGCCAGTAGTGCAAGACAGGGGCCCTACGAGCAGTACTTC. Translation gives CASSARQGPYEQYF.

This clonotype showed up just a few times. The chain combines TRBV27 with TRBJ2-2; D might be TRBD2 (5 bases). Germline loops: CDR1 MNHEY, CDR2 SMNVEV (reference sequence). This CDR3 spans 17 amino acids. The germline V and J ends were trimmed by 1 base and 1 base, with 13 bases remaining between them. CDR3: CASSLYANSGNTGELFF. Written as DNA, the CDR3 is TGTGCCAGCAGTTTATACGCGAACAGCGGGAACACCGGGGAGCTGTTTTTT.

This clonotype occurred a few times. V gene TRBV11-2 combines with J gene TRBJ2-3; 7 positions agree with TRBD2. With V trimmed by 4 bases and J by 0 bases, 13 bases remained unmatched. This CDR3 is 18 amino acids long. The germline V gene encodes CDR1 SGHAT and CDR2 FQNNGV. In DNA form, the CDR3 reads TGTGCCAGCAGCTCTTTTGAGCTAGCGGTATTTAGCACAGATACGCAGTATTTT. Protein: CASSSFELAVFSTDTQYF.